These T cell receptor beta chains were read from a single sample in a study of control samples from healthy donors and cancer patients. Clones were read by immunoSEQ multiplex PCR, and TCRdb kept only the in-frame ones, dropping some. Altogether roughly 120,000 clones are present, more than 85% being singletons, with the ten largest covering approximately 1.7%. What was sequenced was PBMCs. These receptors came from a man aged 45-65 years with head and neck cancer. The CDR3 runs from the conserved cysteine through the conserved F or W. The D gene is left open where the match is weak. Expanded clones get a size class; other rows say once, few or many, or leave the size out.

v_gene	j_gene	d_gene	abundance	CDR3nt	CDR3aa
TRBV2	TRBJ1-3	-	-	TGTGCCAGCTCGGCCAGGGCTTACTCTGGAAACACCATATATTTT	CASSARAYSGNTIYF
TRBV6-2/TRBV6-3	TRBJ1-2	-	few	TGTGCCAGCAGTCGGGACACGGGCCGACATGGCTACACCTTC	CASSRDTGRHGYTF
TRBV5-5	TRBJ1-1	-	once	TGTGCCAGCAGCCGAGGGGGCACTGAAGCTTTCTTT	CASSRGGTEAFF
TRBV7-6	TRBJ1-5	-	-	TGTGCCAGCAGCTTAGTCGGGGGTTCCAATCAGCCCCAGCATTTT	CASSLVGGSNQPQHF
TRBV4-3	TRBJ2-7	-	once	TGCGCCAGCAGCCAAGGTCCTACCTACGAGCAGTACTTC	CASSQGPTYEQYF
TRBV28	TRBJ1-1	-	-	TGTGCCAGCAGTTTACTCCGGGACACTGAAGCTTTCTTT	CASSLLRDTEAFF
TRBV20-1	TRBJ1-1	TRBD1	-	TGCAGTGCTATCTGGGACAGCAAAGCTTTCTTT	CSAIWDSKAFF
TRBV5-4	TRBJ1-1	TRBD1	-	TGTGCCAGCAGCTTTGACAGGGGGCAGCTTCGTAATACTGAAGCTTTCTTT	CASSFDRGQLRNTEAFF
TRBV12-3/TRBV12-4	TRBJ2-7	-	-	TGTGCCAGCAGTTGGGGTAGCGCGTACGAGCAGTACTTC	CASSWGSAYEQYF
TRBV11-1	TRBJ2-3	TRBD2	-	TGTGCCAGCAGCTCACGGCGGGAGGCAGATACGCAGTATTTT	CASSSRREADTQYF
TRBV30	TRBJ1-6	TRBD1	-	TGTGCCTGGAATCCCGGACAGGGCAGGACCCTCCACTTT	CAWNPGQGRTLHF
TRBV6-5	TRBJ2-1	-	-	TGTGCCAGCAGTTACGGTGGGGCGGGTTACAATGAGCAGTTCTTC	CASSYGGAGYNEQFF
TRBV7-2	TRBJ1-6	TRBD1	-	TGTGCCAGCAGCCCGAGGGGGCGGGATAATTCACCCCTCCACTTT	CASSPRGRDNSPLHF
TRBV5-1	TRBJ2-7	-	-	TGCGCCAGCAGCGCCGGGAACACCTACGAGCAGTACTTC	CASSAGNTYEQYF
TRBV19	TRBJ1-1	TRBD1	-	TGTGCCAGTAGTAACAGGGGGTATGGGGCTGAAGCTTTCTTT	CASSNRGYGAEAFF
TRBV19	TRBJ1-2	-	-	TGTGCCAGTAGCGAACTTACCCCCGGGGGTGGCTACACCTTC	CASSELTPGGGYTF
TRBV24-1	TRBJ2-7	TRBD1	once	TGTGCCTCCCTGGGGCGGGACAGGGAAAGATCCTACGAGCAGTACTTC	CASLGRDRERSYEQYF
TRBV9	TRBJ1-1	TRBD1	-	TGTGCCAGCAGCGTAGACGTACAGGGGTCTACTGAAGCTTTCTTT	CASSVDVQGSTEAFF
TRBV6-1	TRBJ2-3	-	-	TGTGCCAGCAGTGAACCCCCCGAGGATACGCAGTATTTT	CASSEPPEDTQYF
TRBV12-2	TRBJ2-4	-	-	TGTGCAAGTCGCTTAGCCCCGGGGTGTCCGTATGCGTACTTC	CASRLAPGCPYAYF
TRBV14	TRBJ2-5	TRBD2	-	TGTGCCAGCAGCCAAGGGTGGGCGGGGGGCCAAGAGACCCAGTACTTC	CASSQGWAGGQETQYF
TRBV6-5	TRBJ1-6	-	-	TGTGCCAGCAGTTACTCCGGTCGAACGAGGAATTCACCCCTCCACTTT	CASSYSGRTRNSPLHF
TRBV5-4	TRBJ1-2	-	-	TGTGCCAGCAGCTCGGGAGACGGCTACTATGGCTACACCTTC	CASSSGDGYYGYTF
TRBV7-2	TRBJ2-1	-	-	TGTGCCAGCAGCTTAGTACATGGTGAGCAGTTCTTC	CASSLVHGEQFF
TRBV12-3/TRBV12-4	TRBJ2-7	TRBD1	-	TGTGCCAGCAGTGGGACAGTTGTTTACGAGCAGTACTTC	CASSGTVVYEQYF
TRBV6-6	TRBJ1-1	-	-	TGTGCCAGCAGTTACGGGGTGAAGAGCACTGAAGCTTTCTTT	CASSYGVKSTEAFF
TRBV3-1/TRBV3-2	TRBJ2-3	-	-	TGTGCCAGCTCTACGGGTGGGGGGACAGATACGCAGTATTTT	CASSTGGGTDTQYF
TRBV3-1/TRBV3-2	TRBJ1-1	TRBD1	-	TGTGCCAGCAGCCGCCGGGACAGGGCCAGGGAAGGGGCTGAAGCTTTCTTT	CASSRRDRAREGAEAFF
TRBV2	TRBJ2-2	-	-	TGTGCCAGCAGTGACCGGGAGACTTTCACCGGGGAGCTGTTTTTT	CASSDRETFTGELFF
TRBV5-6	TRBJ2-5	-	-	TGTGCCAGCAGCTCGGCCGTTGAGCAACTCGTCGGAGAGACCCAGTACTTC	CASSSAVEQLVGETQYF